Each of the 14 T cell receptor beta chains below was sequenced from the same sample in a study of blood T cells in healthy people across ages. A J-beta primer mix and a sample-barcoded 5' primer were used in a second PCR of roughly 6 to 12 cycles. One entry per CDR3 protein, called by TCRdb with MiXCR from the 5' RACE reads. The data hold 1 million or so distinct CDR3 sequences, with 45% observed a single time. Sequenced material: blood. All receptors come from an older woman in good health.

The chain couples TRBV7-9 to TRBJ2-5; TRBD2 might be the D (6 bases). The CDR3 contains 16 residues. The V end was cut by 5 bases, the J end by 2 bases, with 18 bases between. In germline, CDR1 is SEHNR, CDR2 FQNEAQ (reference sequence). Written as DNA, the CDR3 is TGTGCCAGCAGCACGACCCCCAGCGGGCCTCAAGAGACCCAGTACTTC. Translation gives CASSTTPSGPQETQYF.

The chain links TRBV20-1 to TRBJ2-7; TRBD2 aligns across 8 bases. The CDR3 is 15 amino acids. Trimming took 6 bases from V and 4 from J; bases not matched to a gene: 14. Germline assignment: CDR1 DFQATT and CDR2 SNEGSKA (reference sequence). The CDR3 is CSAGAPGGPSYEQYF. The CDR3 bases are TGCAGTGCCGGGGCCCCGGGAGGGCCCTCGTACGAGCAGTACTTC.

The CDR3 coding sequence is TGTGCCAGCAGTTCGAAGTGGGGGAAAGACAATGAGCAGTTCTTC. Residues: CASSSKWGKDNEQFF. V is TRBV27 and J is TRBJ2-1; D assignment may be TRBD1 or TRBD2 (5 bases each). The CDR3 is 15 amino acids. Looked up from germline, CDR1 is MNHEY and CDR2 is SMNVEV (reference sequence). Trimming left V 4 bases short and J 5 bases short, with 15 bases between.

V usage is TRBV27 and J usage is TRBJ2-5; 15 bases are a match to TRBD2. V trimming: 7 bases; J trimming: 4 bases; junction bases outside the gene matches: 4. The germline gives CDR1 MNHEY, CDR2 SMNVEV (reference sequence). The CDR3 is 15 residues long. CDR3: CASIGLAGGLETQYF. CDR3 nucleotides: TGTGCCAGCATTGGACTAGCGGGAGGGCTAGAGACCCAGTACTTC.

The chain joins TRBV6-2 or TRBV6-3 to TRBJ2-7, with 7 positions matching TRBD1. CDR3 length: 12 amino acids. V lost 6 bases, J lost 6 bases, and 5 bases stayed unmatched. Germline CDR1 reads MNHEY; CDR2 reads SVGEGT. The CDR3: CASRGTVLEQYF. For the CDR3, the DNA is TGTGCCAGCAGGGGGACAGTGCTCGAGCAGTACTTC.

With respect to this clonotype: A junction boundary mismatches the germline segment, possibly from a read error. The V call is TRBV20-1, the J call TRBJ2-1; D call uncertain. The germline gives CDR1 DFQATT, CDR2 SNEGSKA (reference sequence). This CDR3 is built from 14 residues. The CDR3 loop reads CSARDSRSFDERFF. CDR3 sequence (DNA): TGCAGTGCTAGAGATTCTAGATCGTTCGATGAGCGGTTCTTC.

The sample holds a few counts of this clonotype. V gene TRBV7-2 combines with J gene TRBJ1-6; D uncertain. Germline V gene lookup returns CDR1 SGHTA and CDR2 FQGNSA. CDR3 length: 15 residues. Trimming pared 3 bases from V and 9 bases from J, leaving 15 bases between. The CDR3 region is CASSFGFNERSPLHF. DNA of the CDR3: TGTGCCAGCAGCTTCGGGTTTAACGAGCGTTCACCCCTCCACTTT.

This chain links TRBV14 with TRBJ2-5; 9 positions agree with TRBD2. The CDR3 runs to 15 residues. Germline assignment: CDR1 SGHDN and CDR2 FVKESK. J gave up 0 bases and V 3 bases, and 2 bases lay outside the gene matches. The CDR3 DNA is TGTGCCAGCAGCCACCCTAGCGGGAACCAAGAGACCCAGTACTTC. Its translation is CASSHPSGNQETQYF.

This clonotype was seen a few times. This chain links TRBV20-1 with TRBJ2-5, with 10 bases matching TRBD2. The CDR3 is 15 amino acids. Trimming at V came to 3 bases and at J to 5 bases, leaving 9 bases not matched to a gene. CDR1 and CDR2 (germline): DFQATT, SNEGSKA (reference sequence). The CDR3 protein is CSARIGTSDLETQYF. CDR3 DNA: TGCAGTGCTAGGATTGGGACTAGCGATCTGGAGACCCAGTACTTC.

Comments on this clonotype: Germline and junction disagree at one end, which may indicate a read error. V usage is TRBV4-1 and J usage is TRBJ2-3; D is perhaps TRBD2 (6 bases). CDR3 length equals 16 residues. In germline, CDR1 is MGHRA, CDR2 YSYEKL. The CDR3 sequence: CASSPRVTSGTDTRYF. The CDR3 coding sequence is TGCGCCAGCAGCCCGAGGGTGACTAGTGGCACAGATACGCGGTATTTT.

The V gene is TRBV7-8, the J gene TRBJ2-1; the match to TRBD2 covers 7 bases. Germline V lookup: CDR1 SGHVS, CDR2 FQNEAQ. J gave up 5 bases and V 2 bases, and 6 bases lay outside the gene matches. The CDR3 totals 15 residues. The CDR3 nucleotides are TGTGCCAGCAGCTTAAGTAGGGGACTACACAATGAGCAGTTCTTC. Translated: CASSLSRGLHNEQFF.

Concerning this clonotype itself: It may be a read error: a sequence one base away is much more abundant. The gene calls are TRBV12-3 or TRBV12-4 and TRBJ2-5, with D unresolved. V was shortened by 5 bases and J by 2 bases, with 12 bases between the two germline ends. The CDR3 runs 14 residues. CDR3 sequence: CASSVKKPQETQYF. CDR3 coding DNA: TGTGCCAGCAGTGTGAAAAAGCCACAAGAGACCCAGTACTTC.

The chain carries TRBV27 and TRBJ2-7; a possible D gene is TRBD1 (6 bases). The CDR3 length is 16 residues. Looked up from germline, CDR1 is MNHEY and CDR2 is SMNVEV (reference sequence). V lost 2 bases to trimming and J lost 6 bases, with 20 bases between them. The CDR3 DNA reads TGTGCCAGCAGTTTACGACCGATCCAGGGGTCGGTCGAGCAGTACTTC. Its protein product is CASSLRPIQGSVEQYF.

This clonotype was recorded a few times. CDR3 coding DNA: TGTGCCAGCAGTTTAAATGCTGGCCGTTATGGAGAGACCCAGTACTTC. It codes for CASSLNAGRYGETQYF. The J gene is TRBJ2-5, the V gene TRBV27; D unclear. Germline V gene sequence: CDR1 MNHEY, CDR2 SMNVEV (reference sequence). The CDR3 extends over 16 amino acids. V lost 2 bases, J lost 4 bases, and 17 bases lay in between.